The present TCR beta chain was sequenced within a study of T cells in Graves' hyperthyroidism and ophthalmopathy. Points on this clonotype: The antigen is not known.

Amplification of TCR beta CDR3 regions was performed using RNA transcripts as template. In the first-round RT-PCR of the TCR CDR3, the HTBI primer set was used. TCRdb redid the calling of the multiplex PCR reads with MiXCR, one entry per CDR3 protein. The sample holds about 600,000 distinct CDR3 sequences, approximately 16% seen once. General study findings and limits: Most thyroid clonotypes expanded above 0.001 appeared in blood too.

The CDR3 is made up of 14 amino acids. Per the germline V gene, CDR1 is LNHDA and CDR2 is SQIVND (reference sequence). V was clipped by 3 bases and J by 4 bases; unmatched bases: 2. In the ophthalmopathy cohort, Clinical Activity Score was at least 3, NOSPECS grade at least 4, and duration under 3 months. Exclusion followed for patients with uncontrolled infection, other autoimmune disease, pregnancy or lactation. Source material: blood. The sequence was obtained from a woman aged 40 to 50 with Graves' ophthalmopathy. The chain carries TRBV19 and TRBJ2-2; 7 bases match TRBD1. CDR3 bases: TGTGCCAGTAGTATCACAGGGGCCACCGGGGAGCTGTTTTTT. Amino acid sequence: CASSITGATGELFF.